The 11 T cell receptor beta chains given below trace back to one sample, sequenced in a study of CD8 T cells in Susac syndrome (dated by TCRdb to the late 2010s). To prepare the library, the immunoSEQ multiplex PCR assay was applied. RNA was extracted using the RNeasy kit, and about 0.45 to 1 ug of the RNA was reverse transcribed with random hexamers. Starting from the raw public reads, TCRdb applied fastp trimming at Q25, assembled clones with MiXCR and retained in-frame beta chains. Rows with a matching CDR3 protein are joined into one entry that keeps the most common DNA and genes. The sample table holds over 350,000 distinct CDR3 sequences, of which approximately 85% were seen once. Clones ranked in the top ten supply approximately 0.12% of the sample. The specimen was CD8+ T cells from PBMCs. The receptors here all came from a human donor with multiple sclerosis.

The chain uses TRBV11-2 and TRBJ2-2, with 8 positions matching TRBD1. This CDR3 comprises 18 residues. CDR1 is SGHAT, CDR2 FQNNGV, per germline. J was trimmed by 6 bases and V by 7 bases; bases with no gene match: 19. Here the CDR3 DNA reads TGTGCCAGCACCGACCATACAACCGGACAGGGTAGTGCCGGGGAGCTGTTTTTT. Protein sequence: CASTDHTTGQGSAGELFF.

V and J are TRBV30 and TRBJ2-1, with D possibly being TRBD1 or TRBD2 (6 bases each). V was cut by 0 bases and J by 9 bases, with 12 bases left in between. The CDR3 consists of 13 residues. The germline gives CDR1 GTSNPN, CDR2 SVGIG (reference sequence). The CDR3 region has the DNA TGTGCCTGGAGTGTAGGGGGGAGACCTGAGCAGTTCTTC. Its protein is CAWSVGGRPEQFF.

The chain employs TRBV3-1 and TRBJ2-1; 7 nucleotides match TRBD2. Trimming took 5 bases from V and 0 from J; bases not matched to a gene: 7. The germline CDR1 and CDR2 sequences are LGHDT and YNNKEL (reference sequence). The CDR3 is 16 amino acids. The CDR3: CASSVPGLNSYNEQFF. The CDR3 nucleotides are TGTGCCAGCAGCGTTCCGGGACTAAACTCCTACAATGAGCAGTTCTTC.

V gene TRBV25-1 combines with J gene TRBJ2-3; the D is unclear. The V gene lost 4 bases and the J gene lost 4 bases, with 6 bases spanning the gap. CDR1 and CDR2 from the germline V gene are MGHDK and SYGVNS. The CDR3 runs 12 residues. The CDR3 loop is CASSVAADTQYF. CDR3 nucleotide sequence: TGTGCCAGCAGTGTGGCGGCAGATACGCAGTATTTT.

This clonotype was seen a single time. One end of the junction does not line up with germline, which may come from a read error. V and J are TRBV6-5 and TRBJ2-7; 8 positions agree with TRBD1. This CDR3 is built from 13 residues. Germline values: CDR1 MNHEY, CDR2 SVGAGI. CDR3 in DNA: TGTGCCGGCAGTTACCAGGGGGCTTACGAGCAGTACTTC. Amino acids: CAGSYQGAYEQYF.

On this clonotype: An end of the junction differs from the germline gene, which may be a read error. The CDR3 nucleotides are TGTGCCAGCAGCTTAATAACTGATGAAAAACTGTTTTTT. Its translation is CASSLITDEKLFF. The rearrangement uses TRBV7-9 and TRBJ1-4; no clear D gene. The germline gives CDR1 SEHNR, CDR2 FQNEAQ (reference sequence). The CDR3 covers 13 residues.

The genes are TRBV30 and TRBJ2-3; D may correspond to TRBD1 or TRBD2 (5 bases each). CDR1 and CDR2 from the germline V gene are GTSNPN and SVGIG (reference sequence). The CDR3 is 15 residues long. Trimming took 3 bases from V and 0 from J, leaving 13 bases between them. The CDR3 nucleotides are TGTGCCTGGAGAGAAGGGACGGCTAGCACAGATACGCAGTATTTT. Its protein is CAWREGTASTDTQYF.

The chain links TRBV3-1 to TRBJ1-1; no reliable D call. Germline assignment: CDR1 LGHDT and CDR2 YNNKEL (reference sequence). Between the trimmed V and J ends, which lost 6 bases and 5 bases, there was a span of 13 bases. The length of the CDR3 is 13 residues. CDR3 bases: TGTGCCAGCAGTTACGGGCCCGGGACTGAAGCTTTCTTT. Translating gives CASSYGPGTEAFF.

The chain combines TRBV6-4 with TRBJ1-1; TRBD1 is a possible D gene (5 bases). The CDR3 extends over 16 amino acids. Germline CDR1 MRHNA, CDR2 SNTAGT. The V end was cut by 6 bases, the J end by 2 bases, with 19 bases between. CDR3 nucleotides: TGTGCCAGCAGAAAGGACAAACAGAGAGCAAACACTGAAGCTTTCTTT. It translates to CASRKDKQRANTEAFF.

The chain uses TRBV19 and TRBJ2-1; possible D gene TRBD2, 5 bases. Trimming stripped 3 bases from V and 6 bases from J, with 9 bases between. This CDR3 contains 13 residues. The germline gives CDR1 LNHDA, CDR2 SQIVND (reference sequence). CDR3 loop: CASSIGSLNEQFF. CDR3 sequence (DNA): TGTGCCAGTAGTATTGGGAGTCTCAATGAGCAGTTCTTC.

The rearrangement uses TRBV6-5 and TRBJ2-3; 10 nucleotides line up with TRBD2. Germline assignment: CDR1 MNHEY and CDR2 SVGAGI. This CDR3 region has 16 residues. With V trimmed by 4 bases and J by 2 bases, 6 bases remained unmatched. For the CDR3, the DNA is TGTGCCAGCAGTTTCGGACTAGCGGAAAACACAGATACGCAGTATTTT. Translation: CASSFGLAENTDTQYF.